The clone carrying this T cell receptor (beta chain) was seen a few times. As yet, its antigen is unknown. This sample was included in a study of beta chain features in type 1 diabetes. Study at large: Healthy donors and patients showed comparable age, gender and cell yields.

Study-level points and caveats: Among patients with Type 1 diabetes, TCRB CDR3s were moderately but significantly shorter in every one of the four CD4+ subsets.

Of the isolated RNA, all was reverse transcribed, and so the sequenced material was expressed TCRB transcripts. Clones were read by immunoSEQ multiplex PCR, and TCRdb kept only the in-frame ones, dropping some. The sample includes hundreds of thousands of clones, 11% to 15% of them seen just once. The CDR3 consists of 14 residues. Germline lookup yields CDR1 SEHNR and CDR2 FQNEAQ (reference sequence). Deletions cut 4 bases from V and 8 bases from J, with 14 bases between. Input material: naive CD4+ T cells from blood. The J gene is TRBJ1-4, the V gene TRBV7-9; D remains unclear. This TCR was sampled from a man aged 18 to 35 with type 1 diabetes. CDR3 bases: TGTGCCAGCAGCTCAAGTTCGTTGGGGGAAAAACTGTTTTTT. It encodes CASSSSSLGEKLFF.